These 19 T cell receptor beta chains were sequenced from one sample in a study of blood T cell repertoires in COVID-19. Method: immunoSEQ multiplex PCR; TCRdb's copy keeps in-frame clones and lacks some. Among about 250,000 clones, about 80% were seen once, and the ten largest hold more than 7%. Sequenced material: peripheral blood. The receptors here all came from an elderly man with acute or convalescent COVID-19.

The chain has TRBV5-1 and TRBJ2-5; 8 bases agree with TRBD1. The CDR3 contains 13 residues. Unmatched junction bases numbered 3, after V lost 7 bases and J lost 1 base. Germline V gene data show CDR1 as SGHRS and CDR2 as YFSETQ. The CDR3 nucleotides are TGCGCCAGCCGGACAGGGTCCCAAGAGACCCAGTACTTC. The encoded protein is CASRTGSQETQYF.

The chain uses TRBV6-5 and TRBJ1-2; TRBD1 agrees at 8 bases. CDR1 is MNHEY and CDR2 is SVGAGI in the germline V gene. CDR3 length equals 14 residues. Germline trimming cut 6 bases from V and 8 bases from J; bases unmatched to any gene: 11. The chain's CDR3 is CASSSLQGAWGYTF. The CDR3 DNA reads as TGTGCCAGCAGCTCCCTTCAGGGGGCTTGGGGCTACACCTTC.

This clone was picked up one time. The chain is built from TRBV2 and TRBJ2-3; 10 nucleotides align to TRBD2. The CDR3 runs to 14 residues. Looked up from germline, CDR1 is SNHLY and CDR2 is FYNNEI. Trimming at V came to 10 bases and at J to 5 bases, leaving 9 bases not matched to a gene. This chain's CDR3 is CATQSGGAEDTQYF. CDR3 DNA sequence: TGTGCCACCCAGAGCGGGGGGGCAGAAGATACGCAGTATTTT.

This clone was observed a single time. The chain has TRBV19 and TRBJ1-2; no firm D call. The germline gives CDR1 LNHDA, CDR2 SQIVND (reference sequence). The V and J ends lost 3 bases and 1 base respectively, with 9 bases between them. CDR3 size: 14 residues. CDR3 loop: CASSIWSRNYGYTF. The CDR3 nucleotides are TGTGCCAGTAGTATCTGGAGCCGTAACTATGGCTACACCTTC.

CDR3 loop: CASSLSGHSTDTQYF. The CDR3 coding sequence is TGTGCCAGCAGCTTATCTGGACACAGCACAGATACGCAGTATTTT. V is TRBV7-2 and J is TRBJ2-3; TRBD1 is a possible D gene (5 bases). The V gene lost 2 bases and the J gene lost 0 bases, with 9 bases spanning the gap. The CDR3 covers 15 residues. Germline V gene data show CDR1 as SGHTA and CDR2 as FQGNSA.

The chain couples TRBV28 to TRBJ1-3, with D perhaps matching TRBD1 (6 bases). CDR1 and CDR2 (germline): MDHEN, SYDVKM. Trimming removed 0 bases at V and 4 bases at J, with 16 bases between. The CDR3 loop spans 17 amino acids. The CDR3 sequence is CASSLWGAGLEGNTIYF. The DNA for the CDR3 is TGTGCCAGCAGTTTATGGGGGGCAGGGCTGGAAGGAAACACCATATATTTT.

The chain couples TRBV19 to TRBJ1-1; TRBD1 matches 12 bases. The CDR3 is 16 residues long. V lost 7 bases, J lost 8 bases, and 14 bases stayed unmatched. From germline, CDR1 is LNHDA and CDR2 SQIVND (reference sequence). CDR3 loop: CASTPGTGGARREAFF. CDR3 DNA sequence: TGTGCCAGTACTCCCGGGACAGGGGGCGCGAGGCGGGAAGCTTTCTTT.

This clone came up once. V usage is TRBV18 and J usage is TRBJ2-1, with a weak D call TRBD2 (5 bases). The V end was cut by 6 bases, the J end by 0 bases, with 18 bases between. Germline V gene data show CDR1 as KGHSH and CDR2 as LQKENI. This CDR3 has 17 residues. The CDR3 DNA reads TGTGCCAGCTCTAGTGCGGTGGCCACTAGCTCCTACAATGAGCAGTTCTTC. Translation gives CASSSAVATSSYNEQFF.

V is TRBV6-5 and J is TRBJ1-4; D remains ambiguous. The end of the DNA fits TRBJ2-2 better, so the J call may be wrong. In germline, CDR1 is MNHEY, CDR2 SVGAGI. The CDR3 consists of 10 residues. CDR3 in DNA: TGTGCCAGCCGTCCGGGGGAGCTGTTTTTT. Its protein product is CASRPGELFF.

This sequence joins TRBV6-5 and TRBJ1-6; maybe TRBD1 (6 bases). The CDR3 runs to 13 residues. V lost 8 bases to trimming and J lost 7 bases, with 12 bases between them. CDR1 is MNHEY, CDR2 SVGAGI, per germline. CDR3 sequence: CASHGTLNSPLHF. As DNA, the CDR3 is TGTGCCAGCCATGGGACACTGAATTCACCCCTCCACTTT.

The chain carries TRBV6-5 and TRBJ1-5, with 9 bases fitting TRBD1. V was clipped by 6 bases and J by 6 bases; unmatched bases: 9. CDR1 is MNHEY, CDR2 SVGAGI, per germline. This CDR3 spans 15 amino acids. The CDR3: CASSRDRGVGQPQHF. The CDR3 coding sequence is TGTGCCAGCAGCAGAGACAGGGGGGTGGGTCAGCCCCAGCATTTT.

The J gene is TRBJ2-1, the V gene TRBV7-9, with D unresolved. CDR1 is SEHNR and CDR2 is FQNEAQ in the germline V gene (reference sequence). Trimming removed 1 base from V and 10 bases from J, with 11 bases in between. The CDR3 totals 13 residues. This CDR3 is CASSLDGGWEQFF. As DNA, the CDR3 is TGTGCCAGCAGCTTAGATGGCGGATGGGAGCAGTTCTTC.

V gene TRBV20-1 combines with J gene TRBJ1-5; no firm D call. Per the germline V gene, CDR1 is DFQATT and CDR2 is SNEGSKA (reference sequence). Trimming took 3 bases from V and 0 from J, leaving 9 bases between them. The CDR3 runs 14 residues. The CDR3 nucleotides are TGCAGTGCTAGTTCGGGTAATAGCAATCAGCCCCAGCATTTT. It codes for CSASSGNSNQPQHF.

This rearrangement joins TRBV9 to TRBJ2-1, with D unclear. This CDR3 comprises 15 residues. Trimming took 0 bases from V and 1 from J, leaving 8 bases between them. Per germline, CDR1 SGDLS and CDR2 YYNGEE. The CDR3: CASSVEVLSYNEQFF. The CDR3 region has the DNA TGTGCCAGCAGCGTAGAAGTCCTATCCTACAATGAGCAGTTCTTC.

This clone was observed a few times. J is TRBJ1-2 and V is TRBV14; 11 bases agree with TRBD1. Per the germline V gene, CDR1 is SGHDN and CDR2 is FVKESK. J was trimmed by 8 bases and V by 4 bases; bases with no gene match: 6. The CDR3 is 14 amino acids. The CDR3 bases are TGTGCCAGCAGCCGCTGGACAGGGGGCAAGGGCTACACCTTC. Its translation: CASSRWTGGKGYTF.

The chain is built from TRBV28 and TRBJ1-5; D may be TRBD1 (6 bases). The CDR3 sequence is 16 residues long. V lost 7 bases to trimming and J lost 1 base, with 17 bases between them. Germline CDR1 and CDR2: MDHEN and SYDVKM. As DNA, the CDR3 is TGTGCCAGCAACCCCGCCGGACAGTTAAGCAATCAGCCCCAGCATTTT. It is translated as CASNPAGQLSNQPQHF.

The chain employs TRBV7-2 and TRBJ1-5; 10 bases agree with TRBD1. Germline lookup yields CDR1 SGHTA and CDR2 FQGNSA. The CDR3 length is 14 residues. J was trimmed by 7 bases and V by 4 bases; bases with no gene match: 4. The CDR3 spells CASSSDRGGQPQHF. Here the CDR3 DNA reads TGTGCCAGCAGCTCGGACAGGGGGGGACAGCCCCAGCATTTT.

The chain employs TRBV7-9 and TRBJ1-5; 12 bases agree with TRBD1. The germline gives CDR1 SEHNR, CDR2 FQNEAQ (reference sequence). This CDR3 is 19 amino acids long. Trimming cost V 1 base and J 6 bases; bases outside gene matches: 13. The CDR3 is CASSLVGTGGPSPSQPQHF. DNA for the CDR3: TGTGCCAGCAGCTTAGTGGGGACAGGGGGCCCCTCACCCAGTCAGCCCCAGCATTTT.

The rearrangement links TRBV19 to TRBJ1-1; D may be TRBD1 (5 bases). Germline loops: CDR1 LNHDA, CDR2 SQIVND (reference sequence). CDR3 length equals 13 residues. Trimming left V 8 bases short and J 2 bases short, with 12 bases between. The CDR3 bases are TGTGCCAGTCTACTACAGGATAACACTGAAGCTTTCTTT. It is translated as CASLLQDNTEAFF.